This TCR beta chain is from a study of long-term antiretroviral therapy in people with HIV. CDR3 size: 13 residues. The ends were cut back, 6 bases at V and 0 bases at J, with 8 bases in the middle. Germline CDR1 and CDR2: MNHEY and SVGAGI. immunoSEQ v3.0 was run at survey level. Method: immunoSEQ multiplex PCR; TCRdb's copy keeps in-frame clones and lacks some. The profile shows under 20,000 clones, roughly 78% of them singletons. The starting material was unsorted PBMCs, obtained 0.2 years after starting antiretroviral therapy. The rearrangement links TRBV6-5 to TRBJ1-1, with D uncertain. This receptor was obtained from a woman in her 40s with HIV. The CDR3 sequence: CASRILMNTEAFF. The CDR3 DNA reads TGTGCCAGCAGAATCTTGATGAACACTGAAGCTTTCTTT.